The rows below give T cell receptor beta chains drawn from one sample of a study of response to subunit inactivated influenza vaccine. A single record per CDR3 protein comes from TCRdb applying MiXCR to the RT-PCR reads. The sample shows about 570,000 distinct CDR3 sequences, approximately 10% of them seen only once. The sample was also linked to a second study, of T cells expressing NK-cell markers.

Sequencing used PBMCs from blood, obtained on the day of vaccination. Receptors were obtained from a middle-aged man who received an inactivated influenza vaccine. Both conserved end residues are part of each CDR3. The D gene is left open where the match is weak. For some rows the clone size is stated as once, few or many, or as a class when expanded; others skip it.

D	V	size	J	DNA	CDR3
-	TRBV5-1	-	TRBJ1-1	TGCGCCAGCAGCTTGGCCGAGGGAAAAGCTTTCTTT	CASSLAEGKAFF
TRBD1	TRBV5-1	-	TRBJ2-7	TGCGCCAGCAGCACAACAGGGGGCCCCTACGAGCAGTACTTC	CASSTTGGPYEQYF
TRBD2	TRBV12-3/TRBV12-4	once	TRBJ2-7	TGTGCCAGCACCGGGACTAGCTTCGAGCAGTACTTC	CASTGTSFEQYF
-	TRBV4-3	-	TRBJ1-6	TGCGCCAGCAGCCAGGCGGACAGCTCTAATTCACCCCTCCACTTT	CASSQADSSNSPLHF
-	TRBV3-1	few	TRBJ1-1	TGTGCCAGCAGCCGTTGGGAGGCTGAAGCTTTCTTT	CASSRWEAEAFF
-	TRBV29-1	-	TRBJ1-1	TGCAGCGCCAAGGACGCCATTATCGGGCAGAACACTGAAGCTTTCTTT	CSAKDAIIGQNTEAFF
-	TRBV20-1	-	TRBJ2-7	TGCAGTGCTAGAGGGGAGGGTGGGACAGGAAATATCTACGAGCAGTACTTC	CSARGEGGTGNIYEQYF
TRBD1	TRBV5-1	few	TRBJ2-5	TGCGCCAGCAGCGAAATGGGACAGCAAGAGACCCAGTACTTC	CASSEMGQQETQYF
-	TRBV6-2/TRBV6-3	few	TRBJ2-5	TGTGCCAGCAGTTACTCGCCGGAGACCCAGTACTTC	CASSYSPETQYF
-	TRBV11-2	few	TRBJ2-2	TGTGCCAGCAGCTACGTCCCGGGGTCCGGGGAGCTGTTTTTT	CASSYVPGSGELFF
-	TRBV27	few	TRBJ2-7	TGTGCCAGCAGTTTATCGAAGGGGTGGTTCCACGAGCAGTACTTC	CASSLSKGWFHEQYF
TRBD1	TRBV13	-	TRBJ1-6	TGTGCCAGCGGCGACAGGGGTAATTCACCCCTCCACTTT	CASGDRGNSPLHF
TRBD1	TRBV12-3/TRBV12-4	few	TRBJ2-7	TGTGCCAGCAATCCCTGGGGAAATGGACAGGGTTTTTTTGGCGAGTACTTC	CASNPWGNGQGFFGEYF
-	TRBV18	many	TRBJ2-3	TGTGCCAGCTCACTAATTTGGGAGAGCACAGATACGCAGTATTTT	CASSLIWESTDTQYF
-	TRBV21-1	-	TRBJ2-7	TGTGCCAGCAGCATCCTGGGAGGGGTAGTATACGAGCAGTACTTC	CASSILGGVVYEQYF
-	TRBV12-3/TRBV12-4	many	TRBJ2-7	TGTGCCAGCAGTTTTCAAGCCTCCTACGAGCAGTACTTC	CASSFQASYEQYF
-	TRBV18	few	TRBJ2-5	TGTGCCAGCTCAGCCCCTTCGCCCAAGACCCAGTACTTC	CASSAPSPKTQYF
TRBD1	TRBV5-1	many	TRBJ1-3	TGCGCCAGCAGCCCCGGGACAGCTGGAAACACCATATATTTT	CASSPGTAGNTIYF
-	TRBV7-2	few	TRBJ2-7	TGTGCCAGCAGCCCTTCTTCCGGGACGCCTGCCTGGGAGCAGTACTTC	CASSPSSGTPAWEQYF
TRBD2	TRBV4-1	many	TRBJ2-2	TGCGCCAGCAGCCAAGATCATGGCGGGGGGGTCCCCGGGGAGCTGTTTTTT	CASSQDHGGGVPGELFF
-	TRBV20-1	-	TRBJ2-1	TGCAGTGCTAGAATCCCTGTTTTGAGGGGGCAGTTCTTC	CSARIPVLRGQFF
TRBD1	TRBV7-9	-	TRBJ1-2	TGTGCCAGCAGCCCATCCGGGACAGTTAACTATGGCTACACCTTC	CASSPSGTVNYGYTF
-	TRBV29-1	-	TRBJ2-3	TGCAGCGCAAAATGGGCCGGATACACAGATACGCAGTATTTT	CSAKWAGYTDTQYF
-	TRBV3-1	-	TRBJ2-7	TGTGCCAGCAGCCAAGAAATTGGCAGAATAGTCTTC	CASSQEIGRIVF
TRBD2	TRBV5-1	few	TRBJ2-1	TGCGCCAGCAGCTTGGGCGGGAGGGAATACAATGAGCAGTTCTTC	CASSLGGREYNEQFF
TRBD2	TRBV6-2/TRBV6-3	-	TRBJ2-7	TGTGCCAGCAGGCAAGCGGGAGCGAGCTCCTACGAGCAGTACTTC	CASRQAGASSYEQYF
TRBD2	TRBV6-1	-	TRBJ2-7	TGTGCCAGCAGTCGGACTAGCGGGGTCTACGAGCAGTACTTC	CASSRTSGVYEQYF
TRBD1	TRBV12-3/TRBV12-4	-	TRBJ1-1	TGTGCCAGCAGTATGCAATCCGGGACAGGAAACAAAGCTTTCTTT	CASSMQSGTGNKAFF
-	TRBV6-5	-	TRBJ2-3	TGTGCCAGCAGTTCCTCACAGGTGCGCACAGATACGCAGTATTTT	CASSSSQVRTDTQYF
TRBD2	TRBV10-3	few	TRBJ2-1	TGTGCCACCGGGACTAGCAATGAGCAGTTCTTC	CATGTSNEQFF
-	TRBV12-3/TRBV12-4	many	TRBJ1-5	TGTGCCAGCAGCTGGGGGGAAGTAAGAGGTCAGCCCCAGCATTTT	CASSWGEVRGQPQHF
-	TRBV28	many	TRBJ1-5	TGTGCCAGCCAGGAGGTGCATCAGCCCCAGCATTTT	CASQEVHQPQHF
TRBD2	TRBV4-2	-	TRBJ2-3	TGTGCCAGCAGCCAAGATCGGACTAGCGGGGTAGATACGCAGTATTTT	CASSQDRTSGVDTQYF
-	TRBV7-7	-	TRBJ2-3	TGTGCCAGCAGTCCGGGAGCAACAGTGGGTACAGATACGCAGTATTTT	CASSPGATVGTDTQYF
-	TRBV20-1	few	TRBJ1-2	TGCAGTGCTAGAGGAGGAGGGGCACACTATGGCTACACCTTC	CSARGGGAHYGYTF
-	TRBV12-3/TRBV12-4	-	TRBJ2-2	TGTGCCAGCAGTGGACAGACTTCGAACACCGGGGAGCTGTTTTTT	CASSGQTSNTGELFF
TRBD2	TRBV28	-	TRBJ2-7	TGTGCCAGCAGTATACCAGGACTAGCCTACGAGCAGTACTTC	CASSIPGLAYEQYF
-	TRBV12-3/TRBV12-4	few	TRBJ1-5	TGTGCCAGCAGTTTAGCCGAGAGCAATCAGCCCCAGCATTTT	CASSLAESNQPQHF
-	TRBV5-5	-	TRBJ1-3	TGTGCCAGCAGCCACGAGGACCGGTCGAACACCATATATTTT	CASSHEDRSNTIYF
-	TRBV20-1	few	TRBJ2-1	TGCAGTGCCGGGACTTTTTCCAATGAGCAGTTCTTC	CSAGTFSNEQFF
TRBD2	TRBV5-5	few	TRBJ2-1	TGTGCCAGCAGTTACGGGACTAGCGGGAGGTGGGATGAGCAGTTCTTC	CASSYGTSGRWDEQFF
-	TRBV20-1	few	TRBJ2-1	TGCAGTGCTAGAGACACCGGGGCCCCCGATGAGCAGTTCTTC	CSARDTGAPDEQFF
-	TRBV5-1	few	TRBJ2-1	TGCGCCAGCAGCTTGCCGCGGGGCGTAAAGAATGAGCAGTTCTTC	CASSLPRGVKNEQFF
-	TRBV11-1	-	TRBJ2-2	TGTGCCAGCAGCCTCTCGGGAGCCCACACCGGGGAGCTGTTTTTT	CASSLSGAHTGELFF
-	TRBV6-5	few	TRBJ2-3	TGTGCCAGCAGTTCGCGGGGACACCTCACAGATACGCAGTATTTT	CASSSRGHLTDTQYF
-	TRBV21-1	few	TRBJ2-3	TGTGCCAGCAGCAAACCCCCAAATAGCGGGAGGGCCGCCGTCACAGATACGCAGTATTTT	CASSKPPNSGRAAVTDTQYF
-	TRBV10-2	-	TRBJ1-4	TGCGCCAGCAACCCGTTAGGGCAAACTAATGAAAAACTGTTTTTT	CASNPLGQTNEKLFF